Listed here are 11 T cell receptor beta chains from one sample, sequenced in a study of blood T cell repertoires in COVID-19. The data were produced by immunoSEQ multiplex PCR, yet TCRdb's version contains in-frame clones alone and is incomplete. The sample lists about 280,000 clones, around 90% occurring once. Specimen: PBMCs or T cells enriched from blood (not recorded which). The receptors stem from a woman aged 25 to 39 who had recovered from COVID-19.

The J gene is TRBJ2-5, the V gene TRBV19, with TRBD2 identical over 14 bases. Germline V gives CDR1 LNHDA, CDR2 SQIVND (reference sequence). The CDR3 has 16 amino acids. V shed 5 bases, J shed 5 bases, and the junction held 7 bases outside the gene matches. The CDR3 protein is CASSGATSGRAETQYF. The CDR3 DNA reads TGTGCCAGTAGTGGTGCGACTAGCGGGAGGGCGGAGACCCAGTACTTC. The complete variable domain, with remaining parts taken from reference TRBV19 and TRBJ2-5, reads DGGITQSPKYLFRKEGQNVTLSCEQNLNHDAMYWYRQDPGQGLRLIYYSQIVNDFQKGDIAEGYSVSREKKESFPLTVTSAQKNPTAFYLCASSGATSGRAETQYFGPGTRLLVL.

The chain carries TRBV29-1 and TRBJ1-2, with a possible D match to TRBD1 (6 bases). Trimming pared 7 bases from V and 1 base from J, leaving 19 bases between. Germline V gene sequence: CDR1 SQVTM, CDR2 ANQGSEA. CDR3 size: 15 residues. The CDR3 DNA reads as TGCAGCGGTGGTCAGGGGAACGGGCTTAACTATGGCTACACCTTC. Its protein is CSGGQGNGLNYGYTF.

The V call is TRBV7-2, the J call TRBJ1-1; TRBD1 might be the D (6 bases). V was cut by 5 bases and J by 1 base, with 17 bases left in between. CDR1 SGHTA and CDR2 FQGNSA come from the germline V gene. CDR3 length: 16 residues. The CDR3 region is CASSPRGGASNTEAFF. The DNA for the CDR3 is TGTGCCAGCAGCCCGCGCGGGGGCGCCTCGAACACTGAAGCTTTCTTT.

This chain links TRBV11-2 with TRBJ2-5, with 8 bases aligning to TRBD2. The V and J ends lost 5 bases and 5 bases, in that order; junction bases with no gene match: 19. Germline lookup yields CDR1 SGHAT and CDR2 FQNNGV. The CDR3 extends over 18 amino acids. The CDR3 region is CASSLPLARAGVKETQYF. The CDR3 region has the DNA TGTGCCAGCAGCCTACCGCTGGCCCGAGCGGGGGTTAAGGAGACCCAGTACTTC.

This clone occurred a few times. This CDR3 reads CASSPDLYGYTF. The CDR3 DNA sequence: TGTGCCAGCTCACCTGATCTATATGGCTACACCTTC. V is TRBV18 and J is TRBJ1-2, with D unclear. The CDR3 has 12 residues. Trimming took 3 bases from V and 5 from J, leaving 7 bases between them. Germline V gene lookup returns CDR1 KGHSH and CDR2 LQKENI.

The gene calls are TRBV5-6 and TRBJ1-6, with TRBD1 matching 9 bases. The junction had 11 bases not matched to a gene; V was cut back by 4 bases and J by 6 bases. The CDR3 runs to 17 residues. From germline, CDR1 is SGHDT and CDR2 YYEEEE. CDR3 protein: CASSRPGQGGINSPLHF. Here the CDR3 DNA reads TGTGCCAGCAGCCGACCGGGACAGGGTGGAATTAATTCACCCCTCCACTTT. Together with reference TRBV5-6 and TRBJ1-6, the CDR3 gives the full variable domain: DAGVTQSPTHLIKTRGQQVTLRCSPKSGHDTVSWYQQALGQGPQFIFQYYEEEERQRGNFPDRFSGHQFPNYSSELNVNALLLGDSALYLCASSRPGQGGINSPLHFGNGTRLTVT.

This chain joins TRBV7-9 and TRBJ2-5; TRBD2 is a possible D gene (5 bases). Between the trimmed V and J ends, which lost 4 bases and 1 base, there was a span of 16 bases. Per germline, CDR1 SEHNR and CDR2 FQNEAQ (reference sequence). The CDR3 runs to 16 residues. The CDR3 loop is CASSSSRLQPQETQYF. CDR3 nucleotides: TGTGCCAGCAGCTCTAGCAGGCTCCAACCCCAAGAGACCCAGTACTTC.

The CDR3 DNA reads as TGTGCCAGCAGGGGCTTAGCGGGGAGCTACAATGAGCAGTTCTTC. It encodes CASRGLAGSYNEQFF. The chain recombines TRBV28 with TRBJ2-1, with 8 bases lining up with TRBD2. V dropped 6 bases and J dropped 3; count of bases not matched to a gene: 7. Germline CDR1 reads MDHEN; CDR2 reads SYDVKM. The length of the CDR3 is 15 residues.

The chain is built from TRBV3-1 (or the pseudogene TRBV3-2) and TRBJ1-1; 9 nucleotides align to TRBD1. The germline V gene encodes CDR1 LGHDT and CDR2 YNNKEL (reference sequence). The CDR3 loop spans 14 amino acids. Losses at the gene ends were 5 bases for V and 3 bases for J; bases not matched to a gene: 4. CDR3 DNA sequence: TGTGCCAGCAGCGTCCGGACAGGGGACACTGAAGCTTTCTTT. Residues: CASSVRTGDTEAFF.

The chain uses TRBV3-1 (or the pseudogene TRBV3-2) and TRBJ2-3, with D possibly matching TRBD1 (6 bases). Germline-derived CDR1 and CDR2 are LGHDT and YNNKEL (reference sequence). The CDR3 sequence is 13 residues long. V lost 6 bases, J lost 2 bases, and 9 bases lay in between. The CDR3 spells CASRAGVTDTQYF. The CDR3 DNA sequence: TGTGCCAGCAGAGCAGGGGTCACAGATACGCAGTATTTT.

This clone was detected only a few times. The CDR3 reads CASSGGREAFF. DNA of the CDR3: TGTGCCTCATCGGGAGGCCGAGAAGCTTTCTTT. The chain joins TRBV30 to TRBJ1-1, with D hard to call. V was shortened by 7 bases and J by 8 bases, with 14 bases between the two germline ends. Germline assignment: CDR1 GTSNPN and CDR2 SVGIG (reference sequence). This CDR3 has 11 residues.